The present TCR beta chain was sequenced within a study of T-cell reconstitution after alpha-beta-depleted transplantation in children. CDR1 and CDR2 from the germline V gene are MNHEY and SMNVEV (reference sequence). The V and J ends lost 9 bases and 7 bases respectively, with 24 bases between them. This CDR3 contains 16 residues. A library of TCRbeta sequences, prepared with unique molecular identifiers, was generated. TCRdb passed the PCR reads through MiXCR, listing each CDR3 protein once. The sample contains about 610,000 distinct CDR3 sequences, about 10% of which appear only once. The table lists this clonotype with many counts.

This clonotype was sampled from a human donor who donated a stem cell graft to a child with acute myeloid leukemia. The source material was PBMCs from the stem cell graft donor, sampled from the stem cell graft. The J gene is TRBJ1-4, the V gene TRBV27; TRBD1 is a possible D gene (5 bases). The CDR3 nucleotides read TGTGCCAGTAAAAAAACACCGGGACGGCGGATTGAAAAACTGTTTTTT. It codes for CASKKTPGRRIEKLFF.